The clone carrying this TCR beta chain has a single count. Antigen specificity is unknown. These data are taken from a study of shared clonotypes between healthy human individuals. The study's findings and limits: Expectations were that clonotype sharing among donors would be affected by sequencing depth. Generation of non-shared clonotypes was less probable than generation of clonotypes shared by all four donors. Naive CD4 clonotype sharing across a few donors was about 5.3%. Genetic and exposure-history diversity was limited by the few donors.

V lost 1 base and J lost 0, with 10 bases in between. The CDR3 is made up of 17 amino acids. Germline V gene lookup returns CDR1 SGHTA and CDR2 FQGNSA. Measured with immunoSEQ multiplex PCR; TCRdb has only the in-frame clones, and not every one. The sample lists a few million clones; around 95% were seen once. This chain links TRBV7-2 with TRBJ1-6; a weak D match, TRBD1 (5 bases). The receptor's source is a man younger than 30 in good health. The source material was naive CD4+ T cells sorted from blood. Described subset: CD45RA+ positively selected. The CDR3 region has the DNA TGTGCCAGCAGCTTAGAGTACAGGAGCTCCTATAATTCACCCCTCCACTTT. Encoded protein: CASSLEYRSSYNSPLHF.